This T cell receptor beta chain was identified during a study of T cells after yellow fever vaccination. J lost 10 bases, V lost 1 base, and 6 bases had no gene match. The CDR3 sequence is 15 residues long. Germline-derived CDR1 and CDR2 are SGHRS and YFSETQ. The table lists this clonotype with many counts. TCRdb passed the 5' RACE reads through MiXCR, listing each CDR3 protein once. The data show roughly 250,000 distinct CDR3 sequences, 10% to 15% seen once. This receptor was obtained from a man aged 25 to 40 who received the YFV17D yellow fever vaccine. The V and J genes are TRBV5-1 and TRBJ2-3; 13 bases line up with TRBD2. This specimen consisted of CD4+ T cells sorted from PBMCs, obtained 45 days after the yellow fever booster vaccination. CDR3 amino acids: CASSLNGLAGESQYF. DNA for the CDR3: TGCGCCAGCAGCTTGAACGGACTAGCGGGAGAGTCGCAGTATTTT. Drawing the rest from reference TRBV5-1 and TRBJ2-3, the complete variable domain is KAGVTQTPRYLIKTRGQQVTLSCSPISGHRSVSWYQQTPGQGLQFLFEYFSETQRNKGNFPGRFSGRQFSNSRSEMNVSTLELGDSALYLCASSLNGLAGESQYFGPGTRLTVL.